This is a list of T cell receptor beta chains from one sample in a study of radiotherapy plus CTLA-4 blockade in lung cancer. The table came from immunoSEQ multiplex PCR; TCRdb's copy has only in-frame clones and leaves some out. This sample has under 100,000 clones, with about 80% found just once. The sample here was peripheral blood, taken from a patient treated with radiotherapy plus ipilimumab. These receptors were taken from a human donor with non-small cell lung cancer that progressed on radiotherapy plus ipilimumab. Both conserved end residues are part of each CDR3. The D gene is left open where the match is weak. Not all rows give a size; the values are once, few, many and, for expanded clones, a class.

clone_size,v_call,j_call,d_call,cdr3_nt,cdr3_aa
-,TRBV4-3,TRBJ2-4,-,TGCGCCAGCAGCCAAGATACTAACAAAAACATTCAGTACTTC,CASSQDTNKNIQYF
-,TRBV7-2,TRBJ1-4,TRBD1,TGTGCCAGCAGCTTAGGACAGGGGACCGAAAAACTGTTTTTT,CASSLGQGTEKLFF
once,TRBV9,TRBJ1-5,-,TGTGCCAGCAGCCCCCCCTACCCGTATCAGCCCCAGCATTTT,CASSPPYPYQPQHF
-,TRBV7-9,TRBJ2-3,TRBD2,TGTGCCAGCAGCTTCGGGACTAGCGGGGGGGCAGATACGCAGTATTTT,CASSFGTSGGADTQYF
-,TRBV18,TRBJ1-5,-,TGTGCCAGCTCACCGACCCCAAATCAGCCCCAGCATTTT,CASSPTPNQPQHF
-,TRBV5-1,TRBJ2-5,-,TGCGCCAGCAGCTTGGTGGCGGCCCAGGCCCAGTACTTC,CASSLVAAQAQYF
-,TRBV5-6,TRBJ1-1,-,TGTGCCAGCAGCTTGTGGGTCGGCAGAGAGAACACTGAAGCTTTCTTT,CASSLWVGRENTEAFF
few,TRBV5-1,TRBJ1-1,-,TGCGCCAGCTACGTATCGGGGGTGGGGATGAACACTGAAGCTTTCTTT,CASYVSGVGMNTEAFF
-,TRBV19,TRBJ2-3,-,TGTGCCAGTAGCTCCCAAGTTGCAGATACGCAGTATTTT,CASSSQVADTQYF
-,TRBV5-6,TRBJ2-7,-,TGTGCCAGCAGCTTGGGCGCAGGGTACGAGCAGTACTTC,CASSLGAGYEQYF
-,TRBV29-1,TRBJ1-2,-,TGCAGCGTTGAAGCGATGGCAGGGCATGGCTACACCTTC,CSVEAMAGHGYTF
-,TRBV18,TRBJ2-7,-,TGTGCCAGCTCACCAAGGCAGGGATCCTACGAGCAGTACTTC,CASSPRQGSYEQYF
-,TRBV7-9,TRBJ2-7,-,TGTGCCAGCAGCTTAGGTTCTGGGACCGTCAACTCCTACGAGCAGTACTTC,CASSLGSGTVNSYEQYF
-,TRBV7-2,TRBJ2-2,-,TGTGCCAGCAGCCCGTACTCGGGGGAGCTGTTTTTT,CASSPYSGELFF
-,TRBV28,TRBJ1-6,-,TGTGCCAGCAGTTTACAGGGGTTGGGATCACCCCTCCACTTT,CASSLQGLGSPLHF